A selection of T cell receptor beta chains follows, all from one sample in a study of blood T cell repertoires in COVID-19. Sequenced by immunoSEQ multiplex PCR; TCRdb stores in-frame clones only, minus some. The sample shows about 76,000 clones, 85% of them seen only once. Sequences were obtained from peripheral blood. The receptors shown here come from a man in his sixties with COVID-19, enrolled during active disease. Each CDR3 is given with its conserved first and last residue. The D gene is left open where the match is weak. The size field is filled for only some rows; it gives once, few, many or a size class.

clone_size,d_call,v_call,j_call,cdr3_aa,cdr3_nt
NA,TRBD1,TRBV2,TRBJ2-3,CAKSGGPQYF,TGTGCCAAATCAGGGGGTCCGCAGTATTTT
NA,NA,TRBV4-2,TRBJ1-1,CASSQISGDTEAFF,TGTGCCAGCAGCCAGATTTCAGGGGACACTGAAGCTTTCTTT
once,TRBD1,TRBV10-2,TRBJ2-7,CASSESPCAAARPPGGEQYF,TGCGCCAGCAGTGAGTCGCCTTGCGCGGCCGCTAGACCCCCAGGGGGCGAGCAGTACTTC
NA,TRBD1,TRBV7-3,TRBJ1-5,CASSQAGGSNQPQHF,TGTGCCAGCAGTCAAGCAGGGGGTAGCAATCAGCCCCAGCATTTT
NA,TRBD1,TRBV5-1,TRBJ1-1,CASSRTGGGNTEAFF,TGCGCCAGCAGCCGTACAGGGGGCGGGAACACTGAAGCTTTCTTT
NA,NA,TRBV6-5,TRBJ1-2,CASRKTGLNYGYTF,TGTGCCAGCAGGAAAACAGGGTTAAACTATGGCTACACCTTC
NA,TRBD2,TRBV11-3,TRBJ2-7,CASSYTSGGSEQYF,TGTGCCAGCAGCTATACTAGCGGGGGGTCCGAGCAGTACTTC
NA,NA,TRBV24-1,TRBJ2-2,CATSDLRGRGVNTGELFF,TGTGCCACCAGTGATTTGCGCGGCAGGGGAGTGAACACCGGGGAGCTGTTTTTT
NA,NA,TRBV6-5,TRBJ2-7,CASSLGDTLSYEQYF,TGTGCCAGCAGCCTAGGGGACACCCTCTCCTACGAGCAGTACTTC
NA,NA,TRBV6-5,TRBJ2-3,CASSYAGTPEDTQYF,TGTGCCAGCAGTTATGCCGGGACACCAGAAGATACGCAGTATTTT
NA,NA,TRBV5-1,TRBJ2-7,CASSSGRAYEQYF,TGCGCCAGCAGCTCAGGCAGGGCCTACGAGCAGTACTTC
NA,NA,TRBV15,TRBJ2-7,CATSRAGREGYEQYF,TGTGCCACCAGCAGAGCGGGCAGGGAAGGATACGAGCAGTACTTC
NA,TRBD1,TRBV19,TRBJ2-1,CASSTQGARHEQFF,TGTGCCAGTAGTACCCAGGGGGCGCGGCATGAGCAGTTCTTC
NA,TRBD2,TRBV4-2,TRBJ2-7,CASSQDGTSGGASYEQYF,TGTGCCAGCAGCCAAGATGGGACTAGCGGGGGGGCCTCTTACGAGCAGTACTTC
NA,NA,TRBV7-3,TRBJ1-4,CASSLARGANEKLFF,TGTGCCAGCAGCTTAGCTCGGGGAGCTAATGAAAAACTGTTTTTT
NA,TRBD1,TRBV4-1,TRBJ2-1,CASSQERQGAYNEQFF,TGCGCCAGCAGCCAAGAGCGGCAGGGGGCCTACAATGAGCAGTTCTTC
NA,NA,TRBV30,TRBJ2-1,CAWSMGEVLLNEQFF,TGTGCCTGGAGTATGGGGGAGGTCCTCCTCAATGAGCAGTTCTTC
NA,NA,TRBV12-3/TRBV12-4,TRBJ1-6,CASTRGRSPLHF,TGTGCCAGCACGAGAGGGAGGTCACCCCTCCACTTT
NA,TRBD2,TRBV7-2,TRBJ2-1,CASRFGTSGLDEQFF,TGTGCCAGCAGGTTCGGGACTAGCGGGCTAGATGAGCAGTTCTTC
NA,NA,TRBV19,TRBJ1-1,CASSIDTRGTHTEAFF,TGTGCCAGTAGTATAGATACTCGGGGGACTCACACTGAAGCTTTCTTT
NA,TRBD1,TRBV7-2,TRBJ1-2,CASSLDRGFNYGYTF,TGTGCCAGCAGCTTAGACAGGGGGTTCAACTATGGCTACACCTTC
NA,NA,TRBV4-1,TRBJ2-1,CATQNTGREQFF,TGCGCCACACAAAACACAGGGCGAGAGCAGTTCTTC
NA,TRBD1,TRBV9,TRBJ2-7,CASSVEDGQGFYEQYF,TGTGCCAGCAGCGTAGAAGATGGACAGGGCTTCTACGAGCAGTACTTC
NA,TRBD1,TRBV23-1,TRBJ2-7,CASSLDRGLEQYF,TGCGCCAGCAGTCTGGACAGGGGGCTCGAGCAGTACTTC
NA,NA,TRBV7-9,TRBJ1-2,CASSPGGLNYGYTF,TGTGCCAGCAGCCCGGGGGGGTTGAACTATGGCTACACCTTC
NA,TRBD1,TRBV9,TRBJ1-5,CASSRTGYSNQPQHF,TGTGCCAGCTCCCGGACAGGTTATAGCAATCAGCCCCAGCATTTT
NA,TRBD1,TRBV29-1,TRBJ2-1,CSVVRVGTEEQFF,TGCAGCGTGGTCCGAGTTGGGACAGAAGAGCAGTTCTTC
few,TRBD1,TRBV10-3,TRBJ1-2,CAISARDRTYGYTF,TGTGCCATCAGTGCCAGGGACAGAACCTATGGCTACACCTTC
NA,TRBD1,TRBV5-1,TRBJ2-2,CASSDGQGSTGELFF,TGCGCCAGCAGCGACGGACAGGGGTCCACCGGGGAGCTGTTTTTT
NA,NA,TRBV29-1,TRBJ2-5,CSVEPGRETQYF,TGCAGCGTTGAGCCAGGGCGAGAGACCCAGTACTTC
NA,TRBD1,TRBV5-1,TRBJ1-3,CASREQGISSGNTIYF,TGCGCCAGCAGGGAACAGGGGATATCATCTGGAAACACCATATATTTT
NA,TRBD2,TRBV14,TRBJ2-7,CASSLGLAGTYEQYF,TGTGCCAGCAGCTTGGGACTAGCGGGGACCTACGAGCAGTACTTC
NA,TRBD1,TRBV29-1,TRBJ1-1,CSGRQGADTEAFF,TGCAGCGGGAGACAGGGGGCGGACACTGAAGCTTTCTTT
NA,NA,TRBV5-5,TRBJ1-3,CASSLDAGPGNTIYF,TGTGCCAGCAGCTTGGACGCAGGGCCTGGAAACACCATATATTTT
NA,NA,TRBV5-1,TRBJ2-2,CASRVEPANTGELFF,TGCGCCAGCAGGGTGGAGCCCGCGAACACCGGGGAGCTGTTTTTT
many,TRBD2,TRBV6-4,TRBJ2-1,CASSPEGGGSYNEQFF,TGTGCCAGCAGTCCCGAGGGCGGGGGGTCCTACAATGAGCAGTTCTTC
NA,NA,TRBV5-1,TRBJ1-2,CASSFGQGYGYTF,TGCGCCAGCAGCTTTGGTCAGGGTTATGGCTACACCTTC
NA,TRBD2,TRBV24-1,TRBJ2-5,CATRPTLSLAGGQLHQETQYF,TGTGCCACCAGACCCACCCTTTCCTTAGCGGGGGGCCAGCTTCACCAAGAGACCCAGTACTTC
NA,NA,TRBV24-1,TRBJ1-3,CATSDDKQGDRNTIYF,TGTGCCACCAGCGATGATAAACAGGGCGACCGAAACACCATATATTTT
once,TRBD2,TRBV27,TRBJ2-7,CASKRGGSSYEQYF,TGTGCCAGCAAGCGGGGGGGCTCGAGCTACGAGCAGTACTTC
few,NA,TRBV6-1,TRBJ2-1,CASSENGSPYNEQFF,TGTGCCAGCAGTGAAAACGGGTCCCCTTACAATGAGCAGTTCTTC
NA,TRBD1,TRBV18,TRBJ2-1,CASSPRGQISSYNEQFF,TGTGCCAGCTCACCAAGGGGGCAGATCAGCTCCTACAATGAGCAGTTCTTC
NA,TRBD1,TRBV10-1,TRBJ2-5,CASSDNRGRGLETQYF,TGCGCCAGCAGTGACAACAGGGGAAGGGGCCTGGAGACCCAGTACTTC
NA,TRBD1,TRBV11-2,TRBJ2-7,CASSAQTGGEQYF,TGTGCCAGCAGCGCGCAGACAGGGGGCGAGCAGTACTTC
NA,TRBD1,TRBV5-1,TRBJ2-7,CASTPGGTAVYEQYF,TGCGCCAGCACCCCGGGTGGGACAGCAGTCTACGAGCAGTACTTC
NA,TRBD1,TRBV19,TRBJ2-3,CASSTTGIADTQYF,TGTGCCAGTAGCACGACAGGGATCGCAGATACGCAGTATTTT
NA,NA,TRBV6-5,TRBJ2-5,CASSYSSTQETQYF,TGTGCCAGCAGTTACTCGAGCACCCAAGAGACCCAGTACTTC
NA,TRBD2,TRBV2,TRBJ2-7,CASSESSSGSYEQYF,TGTGCCAGCAGTGAAAGTAGTAGCGGGAGTTACGAGCAGTACTTC
NA,NA,TRBV3-1/TRBV3-2,TRBJ2-5,CASSSRGRGETQYF,TGTGCCAGCAGCTCCCGGGGGCGGGGGGAGACCCAGTACTTC
NA,NA,TRBV5-1,TRBJ2-5,CASSLRGETQETQYF,TGCGCCAGCAGCTTGCGGGGAGAGACCCAAGAGACCCAGTACTTC
NA,TRBD2,TRBV6-5,TRBJ2-5,CASSFGGGETQYF,TGTGCCAGCAGTTTTGGGGGGGGAGAGACCCAGTACTTC
NA,TRBD2,TRBV5-1,TRBJ2-1,CASSLGPTSGPRNEQFF,TGCGCCAGCAGCTTGGGGCCGACTAGCGGACCCAGAAATGAGCAGTTCTTC
NA,TRBD1,TRBV19,TRBJ1-5,CASSDQGAQPQHF,TGTGCCAGTAGTGATCAGGGGGCTCAGCCCCAGCATTTT